The rows below give T cell receptor beta chains drawn from one sample of a study of PD-L1 blockade in urothelial cancer. TCRdb keeps only in-frame clones here, not all; method: immunoSEQ multiplex PCR. The repertoire holds 120,000 or so clones, with about 84% as singletons. The sample here was PBMCs, taken around atezolizumab (anti-PD-L1) treatment. These receptors all come from a man aged 45-60 years with urothelial cancer. CDR3s include the opening cysteine and the closing phenylalanine or tryptophan. D genes are given only for firm matches. Clone size is shown for a subset of rows, as once, few, many or a class of expanded clone.

CASSLSGGNTGELFF	TGTGCCAGCAGCTTAAGCGGGGGTAACACCGGGGAGCTGTTTTTT	TRBV7-3	TRBJ2-2	TRBD2	.
CASSRRRSLEKLFF	TGCGCCAGCAGCCGCCGCCGGAGTCTTGAAAAACTGTTTTTT	TRBV4-1	TRBJ1-4	.	.
CASSQDPGAGELFF	TGTGCCAGCAGCCAAGATCCGGGTGCCGGGGAGCTGTTTTTT	TRBV4-2	TRBJ2-2	.	.
CAISADSYGYTF	TGTGCCATCAGCGCTGACAGCTATGGCTACACCTTC	TRBV10-3	TRBJ1-2	.	.
CASRATGRYEQYF	TGTGCCAGCAGAGCGACAGGCCGCTACGAGCAGTACTTC	TRBV6-5	TRBJ2-7	.	.
CASSVAALAGDYEQFF	TGTGCCAGCAGCGTAGCTGCACTAGCGGGAGACTATGAGCAGTTCTTC	TRBV9	TRBJ2-1	TRBD2	.
CASSERQGKNEQFF	TGTGCCAGCAGTGAAAGACAGGGGAAAAATGAGCAGTTCTTC	TRBV6-1	TRBJ2-1	TRBD1	.
CASSLPLLAGGRIEQFF	TGTGCCAGCAGCTTACCACTCTTAGCGGGAGGCAGGATCGAGCAGTTCTTC	TRBV7-9	TRBJ2-1	TRBD2	.
CSASVYNEQFF	TGCAGTGCTAGTGTATACAATGAGCAGTTCTTC	TRBV20-1	TRBJ2-1	.	.
CASSSGETQYF	TGTGCCAGCAGCTCAGGGGAGACCCAGTACTTC	TRBV5-6	TRBJ2-5	.	.
CASSLGDQETQYF	TGCGCCAGCAGCTTGGGAGACCAAGAGACCCAGTACTTC	TRBV5-1	TRBJ2-5	.	.
CASSETLTGGTDTQYF	TGTGCCAGCAGTGAAACTCTTACGGGAGGGACAGATACGCAGTATTTT	TRBV2	TRBJ2-3	TRBD2	.
CASSSAVGGRQGGTEAFF	TGTGCCAGCAGCTCAGCGGTAGGGGGGAGACAGGGTGGCACTGAAGCTTTCTTT	TRBV9	TRBJ1-1	TRBD1	.
CASSSRAKAFF	TGTGCCAGCAGTTCGAGGGCGAAGGCTTTCTTT	TRBV27	TRBJ1-1	.	.
CASSSGGQPHRPGYTF	TGTGCCAGTTCCTCAGGGGGACAACCGCACCGGCCTGGCTACACCTTC	TRBV19	TRBJ1-2	TRBD1	few
CASSLRGAYEQYF	TGTGCCAGCAGCTTACGGGGGGCCTACGAGCAGTACTTC	TRBV5-4	TRBJ2-7	TRBD2	.
CASSVGGQSSQPQHF	TGTGCCAGCAGCGTGGGGGGGCAGTCTTCTCAGCCCCAGCATTTT	TRBV9	TRBJ1-5	.	.
CASSDGTGGASEAFF	TGTGCCAGCAGTGACGGCACCGGGGGAGCTTCTGAAGCTTTCTTT	TRBV6-4	TRBJ1-1	.	.
CASSINNEQFF	TGTGCCAGCAGCATAAACAATGAGCAGTTCTTC	TRBV7-9	TRBJ2-1	.	few
CASSPRTGSTEAFF	TGTGCCAGCAGCCCTCGGACAGGGAGTACTGAAGCTTTCTTT	TRBV7-9	TRBJ1-1	TRBD1	once
CASTSGIGADTQYF	TGTGCCAGCACCAGCGGGATAGGGGCAGATACGCAGTATTTT	TRBV6-1	TRBJ2-3	TRBD2	few
CATSSYGSGLTNYGYTF	TGTGCCACCAGCAGCTATGGTTCGGGACTGACTAACTATGGCTACACCTTC	TRBV15	TRBJ1-2	.	.
CASSTGQVNYGYTF	TGCGCCAGCAGCACAGGACAAGTTAACTATGGCTACACCTTC	TRBV5-1	TRBJ1-2	.	once
CASSRRAGTDTQYF	TGTGCCAGCAGTCGGCGGGCCGGCACAGATACGCAGTATTTT	TRBV27	TRBJ2-3	.	.
CASSKRARTGWGEQFF	TGTGCCAGCAGCAAAAGAGCCCGGACAGGGTGGGGTGAGCAGTTCTTC	TRBV21-1	TRBJ2-1	.	.
CASSYYPDGASGRTAGELFF	TGTGCCAGCAGCTATTACCCGGACGGTGCTAGCGGGAGAACGGCCGGGGAGCTGTTTTTT	TRBV7-6	TRBJ2-2	TRBD2	once
CASSSSDRDYEKLFF	TGTGCCAGCAGTTCATCGGACAGGGACTATGAAAAACTGTTTTTT	TRBV28	TRBJ1-4	TRBD1	few
CASSLFVGAGQETQYF	TGTGCCAGCAGCTTATTTGTGGGAGCGGGCCAAGAGACCCAGTACTTC	TRBV7-2	TRBJ2-5	.	.
CASSQDPGGSGNTIYF	TGTGCCAGCAGCCAAGATCCCGGAGGCTCTGGAAACACCATATATTTT	TRBV4-2	TRBJ1-3	.	few
CASSAGGRNSNQPQHF	TGTGCCAGCAGCGCTGGGGGCCGAAACAGCAATCAGCCCCAGCATTTT	TRBV7-6	TRBJ1-5	.	.
CASRAGGPVNEQFF	TGTGCCAGCAGGGCGGGAGGGCCTGTTAATGAGCAGTTCTTC	TRBV9	TRBJ2-1	TRBD2	.
CASSAGTAYNEQFF	TGTGCCAGCAGCGCGGGGACAGCCTACAATGAGCAGTTCTTC	TRBV5-5	TRBJ2-1	.	.
CASSPHRQGALETQYF	TGTGCCAGCAGCCCCCACAGACAGGGGGCGTTAGAGACCCAGTACTTC	TRBV9	TRBJ2-5	TRBD1	.
CASSPLWGGQETQYF	TGCGCCAGCAGCCCCCTATGGGGGGGGCAAGAGACCCAGTACTTC	TRBV4-1	TRBJ2-5	TRBD2	.
CASSPGGSGNYEQYF	TGTGCCAGCAGTCCGGGGGGTAGCGGGAACTACGAGCAGTACTTC	TRBV28	TRBJ2-7	TRBD2	.
CASSPTGNQPQHF	TGTGCCAGCAGCCCGACAGGGAATCAGCCCCAGCATTTT	TRBV7-2	TRBJ1-5	TRBD1	.
CASSEAPSSGNTIYF	TGTGCCAGCAGTGAAGCGCCCAGCTCTGGAAACACCATATATTTT	TRBV6-1	TRBJ1-3	.	.
CASSTRTSGTSDTQYF	TGTGCCAGTAGTACCAGGACTAGCGGGACATCAGATACGCAGTATTTT	TRBV19	TRBJ2-3	TRBD2	.
CASTLGSGSQTQYF	TGTGCCAGCACCCTGGGTAGCGGGAGCCAGACCCAGTACTTC	TRBV5-6	TRBJ2-5	TRBD2	.
CASSPVPLLRGRQPQHF	TGCGCCAGCAGCCCAGTCCCTCTTCTGCGGGGCAGGCAGCCCCAGCATTTT	TRBV4-1	TRBJ1-5	.	.
CASSGQGQQPQHF	TGTGCCAGCAGTGGACAGGGCCAGCAGCCCCAGCATTTT	TRBV2	TRBJ1-5	TRBD1	few
CASSDAASGSEEQFF	TGTGCCAGCAGTGACGCGGCTAGCGGGAGTGAGGAGCAGTTCTTC	TRBV2	TRBJ2-1	TRBD2	.
CASSPFGQNTQYF	TGTGCCAGTAGCCCCTTTGGACAAAATACGCAGTATTTT	TRBV19	TRBJ2-3	.	.
CASSLPGRTLYNEQFF	TGTGCCAGCAGTTTACCCGGGAGGACCCTATACAATGAGCAGTTCTTC	TRBV27	TRBJ2-1	TRBD2	.
CASSHGGGGYEQYF	TGCGCCAGCAGCCACGGTGGCGGGGGCTACGAGCAGTACTTC	TRBV5-1	TRBJ2-7	TRBD2	many
CASRPGRGSEQYF	TGCGCCAGCAGGCCGGGCAGGGGGTCTGAGCAGTACTTC	TRBV10-1	TRBJ2-7	TRBD1	.
CASSFLTGGIQETQYF	TGTGCCAGCAGCTTTTTGACAGGGGGAATACAAGAGACCCAGTACTTC	TRBV5-5	TRBJ2-5	TRBD1	few
CASAGQFSGELFF	TGTGCCAGCGCAGGCCAGTTTTCCGGGGAGCTGTTTTTT	TRBV6-5	TRBJ2-2	.	.
CASSFLISGPNPSTDTQYF	TGTGCCAGCAGTTTCCTAATAAGCGGGCCCAACCCTAGCACAGATACGCAGTATTTT	TRBV28	TRBJ2-3	.	.
CASRPGAGGYGYTF	TGTGCCAGCCGCCCGGGAGCAGGGGGCTATGGCTACACCTTC	TRBV6-1	TRBJ1-2	TRBD1	.
CASRVRLVGYTF	TGTGCCAGCAGGGTGAGGCTGGTTGGCTACACCTTC	TRBV6-1	TRBJ1-2	.	once
CTSSQQGGGRNTEAFF	TGCACCAGCAGCCAACAGGGAGGGGGAAGGAACACTGAAGCTTTCTTT	TRBV1	TRBJ1-1	.	.
CASSLAGSGANVLTF	TGCGCCAGCAGCTTGGCGGGGTCAGGGGCCAACGTCCTGACTTTC	TRBV5-1	TRBJ2-6	.	.
CASSLNFRGNTIYF	TGTGCCAGCAGCTTGAACTTCAGGGGAAACACCATATATTTT	TRBV7-2	TRBJ1-3	.	.
CASRRDRVLSGLLHF	TGTGCCAGCAGACGAGACAGGGTCTTGTCTGGGCTCCTCCACTTT	TRBV6-1	TRBJ1-6	TRBD1	.
CASSQVFQGPGANVLTF	TGTGCCAGCAGCCAGGTCTTTCAGGGTCCCGGGGCCAACGTCCTGACTTTC	TRBV14	TRBJ2-6	.	.
CATRGTGVSYEQYF	TGTGCCACCCGAGGGACAGGGGTAAGCTACGAGCAGTACTTC	TRBV10-3	TRBJ2-7	TRBD1	.
CASSPGQIATNEKLFF	TGTGCCAGCTCACCAGGACAGATAGCAACTAATGAAAAACTGTTTTTT	TRBV18	TRBJ1-4	.	.
CASSLSSGRTF	TGTGCCAGCAGCTTATCTAGCGGGAGGACCTTC	TRBV11-2	TRBJ2-4	TRBD2	.
CASSYRASTDTQYF	TGTGCCAGCAGTTACAGGGCTAGCACAGATACGCAGTATTTT	TRBV27	TRBJ2-3	.	.